The sequence of this T cell receptor beta chain was determined in a study of blood T cell repertoires in COVID-19. Study information: Researchers got acute and convalescent COVID-19 samples from the United States, Italy and Spain.

Sequencing was performed with immunoSEQ multiplex PCR; in TCRdb, only in-frame clones are kept and a portion is missing. Here the sample spans 250,000 to 350,000 clones, about 90% being singletons. The germline V gene has CDR1 LNHNV and CDR2 YYDKDF (reference sequence). V lost 5 bases and J 7 bases, leaving 18 bases between the germline ends. CDR3 length equals 15 residues. The chain joins TRBV15 to TRBJ2-1, with D possibly being TRBD1 (6 bases). The source of this sequence is a woman between 50 and 59 years old with COVID-19, enrolled during active disease. The sequenced sample was peripheral blood. CDR3 nucleotides: TGTGCCACCAGCTCTCCCAGGGAAGGGGGTAATGAGCAGTTCTTC. Amino acids: CATSSPREGGNEQFF.